These T cell receptor beta chains were read from a single sample in a study of blood T cell repertoires in COVID-19. TCRdb's copy holds only in-frame clones and misses some; the assay was immunoSEQ multiplex PCR. The sample yields around 69,000 clones, 85% seen once. The sample was peripheral blood. The receptors shown here come from a man between 45 and 60 years old with acute or convalescent COVID-19. CDR3s include the opening cysteine and the closing phenylalanine or tryptophan. D genes are given only for firm matches. Clone size is given for some rows only: seen once, a few or many times, or a class if the clone is expanded.

size,V,J,D,CDR3,DNA
-,TRBV6-1,TRBJ2-1,-,CASSEARFDNEQFF,TGTGCCAGCAGTGAAGCGAGGTTTGACAATGAGCAGTTCTTC
once,TRBV7-6,TRBJ2-2,TRBD1,CASSLQGAGTGELFF,TGTGCCAGCAGCTTGCAGGGGGCAGGGACCGGGGAGCTGTTTTTT
-,TRBV4-1,TRBJ1-6,-,CASSQDQGQESVNSPLHF,TGCGCCAGCAGCCAAGATCAGGGTCAGGAGAGCGTAAATTCACCCCTCCACTTT
-,TRBV7-3,TRBJ2-1,-,CASSLGQNNEQFF,TGTGCCAGCAGCCTAGGACAGAACAATGAGCAGTTCTTC
-,TRBV9,TRBJ2-1,-,CASSVGSVGQEQFF,TGTGCCAGCAGCGTAGGTTCGGTGGGCCAGGAGCAGTTCTTC
-,TRBV12-2,TRBJ1-1,-,CASRLSRPRREHGRGAEAFF,TGTGCAAGTCGCTTATCACGCCCCCGGAGGGAACACGGCAGGGGGGCTGAAGCTTTCTTT
-,TRBV18,TRBJ1-3,-,CASSPGAWSGNTIYF,TGTGCCAGCTCACCAGGGGCCTGGTCTGGAAACACCATATATTTT
-,TRBV10-3,TRBJ2-5,TRBD2,CAISEKAGGPVETQYF,TGTGCCATCAGTGAAAAAGCGGGGGGGCCGGTCGAGACCCAGTACTTC
-,TRBV11-3,TRBJ2-3,-,CASSLEGASTDTQYF,TGTGCCAGCAGCTTGGAGGGCGCTAGCACAGATACGCAGTATTTT
-,TRBV5-6,TRBJ2-1,TRBD2,CASTWTSGGYYNEQFF,TGTGCCAGCACCTGGACTAGCGGGGGGTACTACAATGAGCAGTTCTTC
-,TRBV5-1,TRBJ2-7,TRBD1,CASSLAPPQTGGHYEQYF,TGCGCCAGCAGCTTGGCCCCCCCTCAAACAGGGGGGCACTACGAGCAGTACTTC
-,TRBV10-1,TRBJ2-1,TRBD2,CASSESRASGVNEQFF,TGCGCCAGCAGTGAGTCGAGGGCTAGCGGGGTCAATGAGCAGTTCTTC
-,TRBV11-2,TRBJ2-1,TRBD2,CASSPPGFAGDEQFF,TGTGCCAGCAGCCCTCCCGGGTTTGCGGGAGATGAGCAGTTCTTC
-,TRBV19,TRBJ2-7,-,CASSIDRETYEQYF,TGTGCCAGTAGTATAGACAGGGAAACCTACGAGCAGTACTTC
-,TRBV6-5,TRBJ2-2,-,CASRTKRAGELFF,TGTGCCAGCAGGACGAAACGGGCCGGGGAGCTGTTTTTT
once,TRBV4-1,TRBJ2-1,TRBD1,CASSGSQGDEQFF,TGCGCCAGCAGCGGGAGTCAGGGGGACGAGCAGTTCTTC
-,TRBV3-1/TRBV3-2,TRBJ2-2,-,CASSTRLDGTGELFF,TGTGCCAGCAGCACCCGGCTAGATGGCACCGGGGAGCTGTTTTTT
-,TRBV5-1,TRBJ2-3,TRBD2,CASSFAPGLAEADTQYF,TGCGCCAGCAGCTTCGCCCCGGGACTAGCTGAGGCAGATACGCAGTATTTT
-,TRBV10-3,TRBJ2-5,-,CATSEKETQYF,TGTGCCACGAGCGAGAAAGAGACCCAGTACTTC
-,TRBV11-2,TRBJ2-7,-,CASSVRGLPSYEQYF,TGTGCCAGCAGCGTCAGGGGCCTCCCCTCCTACGAGCAGTACTTC
-,TRBV11-2,TRBJ2-5,TRBD1,CASSPVRQGAQETQYF,TGTGCCAGCAGCCCGGTCCGGCAGGGGGCCCAAGAGACCCAGTACTTC
-,TRBV7-8,TRBJ1-1,-,CASSFGTLNTEAFF,TGTGCCAGCAGCTTCGGGACACTGAACACTGAAGCTTTCTTT
many,TRBV6-4,TRBJ2-7,-,CASTDRDTYYEQYF,TGTGCCAGCACCGACCGGGACACCTATTACGAGCAGTACTTC
-,TRBV9,TRBJ2-3,TRBD2,CASVTSGVADTQYF,TGTGCCAGCGTGACTAGCGGGGTCGCAGATACGCAGTATTTT
once,TRBV18,TRBJ1-3,-,CASSPQGGTIYF,TGTGCCAGCTCACCACAAGGGGGCACCATATATTTT
-,TRBV10-3,TRBJ1-6,TRBD1,CAISGDRGWIGSPLHF,TGTGCCATCAGTGGGGACAGGGGGTGGATAGGTTCACCCCTCCACTTT
-,TRBV6-1,TRBJ1-3,TRBD1,CASSEPAGGGNTIYF,TGTGCCAGCAGTGAACCCGCAGGGGGCGGAAACACCATATATTTT
-,TRBV5-4,TRBJ2-5,TRBD1,CASSSTGAVLETQYF,TGTGCCAGCAGCTCGACAGGGGCAGTGTTGGAGACCCAGTACTTC
-,TRBV10-3,TRBJ2-2,-,CATLKAEDTGELFF,TGTGCCACCCTGAAAGCGGAGGATACCGGGGAGCTGTTTTTT
-,TRBV6-1,TRBJ1-1,-,CASSENWNTEAFF,TGTGCCAGCAGTGAGAACTGGAACACTGAAGCTTTCTTT
-,TRBV30,TRBJ1-6,TRBD1,CAWDDRGRSPLHF,TGTGCCTGGGACGACAGGGGAAGATCACCCCTCCACTTT
-,TRBV5-6,TRBJ2-2,-,CASSLWPGELFF,TGTGCCAGCAGCTTGTGGCCCGGGGAGCTGTTTTTT
-,TRBV10-3,TRBJ1-5,-,CAISGRDNQPQHF,TGTGCCATCAGCGGACGGGACAATCAGCCCCAGCATTTT
-,TRBV5-8,TRBJ2-3,-,CASSRWAARTTDTQYF,TGTGCCAGCAGCCGGTGGGCAGCACGCACCACAGATACGCAGTATTTT
-,TRBV10-2,TRBJ1-2,-,CASRDGVRGSNYGYTF,TGCGCCAGCAGGGACGGGGTAAGGGGGTCTAACTATGGCTACACCTTC
-,TRBV12-3/TRBV12-4,TRBJ2-3,-,CASSWTVADTQYF,TGTGCCAGCAGCTGGACTGTGGCAGATACGCAGTATTTT
-,TRBV15,TRBJ2-2,-,CATSRLGRGDTGELFF,TGTGCCACCAGCAGGTTAGGGCGGGGAGACACCGGGGAGCTGTTTTTT
-,TRBV27,TRBJ1-5,-,CASSLSGGNQPQHF,TGTGCCAGCAGTTTATCCGGGGGGAATCAGCCCCAGCATTTT
-,TRBV11-1,TRBJ2-1,TRBD2,CASRPTIAGGFDEQFF,TGTGCCAGCAGGCCTACCATAGCGGGGGGTTTCGATGAGCAGTTCTTC
-,TRBV18,TRBJ2-5,-,CASSPPGVVRQQETQYF,TGTGCCAGCTCACCCCCTGGCGTAGTCCGACAACAAGAGACCCAGTACTTC
-,TRBV4-1,TRBJ1-1,-,CASSPRGGRIDTEAFF,TGCGCCAGCAGCCCACGCGGGGGGCGGATAGATACTGAAGCTTTCTTT
-,TRBV5-1,TRBJ2-7,TRBD1,CASSFDRGDEQYF,TGCGCCAGCAGCTTCGACAGGGGGGACGAGCAGTACTTC
-,TRBV14,TRBJ1-1,-,CASSPAWSFGGTEAFF,TGTGCCAGCAGCCCGGCTTGGTCTTTCGGGGGCACTGAAGCTTTCTTT
-,TRBV5-1,TRBJ2-3,TRBD2,CASSELAGPTDTQYF,TGCGCCAGCAGCGAACTAGCGGGGCCCACAGATACGCAGTATTTT
few,TRBV6-5,TRBJ2-2,TRBD2,CATTTGGRGELFF,TGTGCCACCACCACGGGGGGGCGCGGGGAGCTGTTTTTT
-,TRBV5-5,TRBJ2-2,-,CASSFESTPLTGELFF,TGTGCCAGCAGCTTTGAGAGTACCCCCCTCACCGGGGAGCTGTTTTTT
-,TRBV19,TRBJ1-1,-,CASSSAGRAGTEAFF,TGTGCCAGTAGCTCTGCAGGGAGGGCGGGCACTGAAGCTTTCTTT
-,TRBV20-1,TRBJ2-5,TRBD2,CSASYSGGFGETQYF,TGCAGTGCTAGTTATAGCGGGGGGTTTGGAGAGACCCAGTACTTC
-,TRBV4-1,TRBJ2-4,-,CASSQESQGGNIQYF,TGCGCCAGCAGCCAAGAGTCACAGGGGGGGAACATTCAGTACTTC
-,TRBV5-1,TRBJ2-2,TRBD2,CASSSASGGLTGELFF,TGCGCCAGCAGCTCGGCTAGCGGGGGACTCACCGGGGAGCTGTTTTTT
-,TRBV19,TRBJ2-1,TRBD2,CASSIAGGSRVFNEQFF,TGTGCCAGTAGTATCGCGGGGGGGAGTAGGGTTTTCAATGAGCAGTTCTTC